This T cell receptor (beta chain) emerged from a study of T-cell reconstitution after alpha-beta-depleted transplantation in children. Researchers prepared the TCRbeta library using unique molecular identifiers, the study reports. TCRdb reprocessed the PCR reads with MiXCR, giving one entry per CDR3 protein. The sample lists roughly 220,000 distinct CDR3 sequences, 12% occurring once. The germline CDR1 and CDR2 sequences are SQVTM and ANQGSEA. This CDR3 has 12 amino acids. The ends were cut back, 2 bases at V and 2 bases at J, with 6 bases in the middle. This clonotype was counted at least ten times. The TCR was taken from a human donor who donated a stem cell graft to a child with acute lymphoblastic leukemia. The material was PBMCs from the stem cell graft donor, obtained from the stem cell graft. The chain employs TRBV29-1 and TRBJ1-2; D unresolved. The CDR3 nucleotides read TGCAGCGTTGAAACAGTAAACTATGGCTACACCTTC. It translates to CSVETVNYGYTF.